These T cell receptor beta chains were read from a single sample in a study of blood T cell repertoires in COVID-19. TCRdb's table, derived via immunoSEQ multiplex PCR, lists solely in-frame clones and lacks some. The sample records under 95,000 clones, under 85% being singletons. What was sequenced was peripheral blood. These receptor sequences come from a woman in her sixties or seventies with acute or convalescent COVID-19. Both conserved end residues are part of each CDR3. D genes are given only for firm matches. Size is omitted from some rows. Given values are once, few, many or a class for expanded clones.

clone_size j_call d_call v_call cdr3_nt cdr3_aa
. TRBJ2-7 . TRBV24-1 TGTGCCACCAGTGCGAGGGCCGGGAATGAGCAGTACTTC CATSARAGNEQYF
. TRBJ1-5 . TRBV6-6 TGTGCCAGCAGCCCCGGGTTTAAACAGCCCCAGCATTTT CASSPGFKQPQHF
. TRBJ1-1 TRBD1 TRBV7-3 TGTGCCAGCAGCCGACAGGGATCCACTGAAGCTTTCTTT CASSRQGSTEAFF
. TRBJ2-6 . TRBV5-4 TGTGCCAGCAGCACCCCGGGACAACGAAAGTTCTCTGGGGCCAACGTCCTGACTTTC CASSTPGQRKFSGANVLTF
. TRBJ1-2 . TRBV28 TGTGCCAGCAGTTTGCCACAGAGTAACTATGGCTACACCTTC CASSLPQSNYGYTF
. TRBJ1-5 . TRBV5-1 TGCGCCAGCAGCCAAGGCGGGGGGATCAATCAGCCCCAGCATTTT CASSQGGGINQPQHF
once TRBJ1-2 . TRBV7-9 TGTGCCAGCAGCAGCTTAGAGCGGGATGGCTACACCTTC CASSSLERDGYTF
. TRBJ1-3 . TRBV30 TGTGCCTGGAGTTTCGAGGGGGTGCTGGGGGGAAACACCATATATTTT CAWSFEGVLGGNTIYF
. TRBJ2-5 . TRBV2 TGTGCCAGCAGTAAACAGGATCCGGAGACCCAGTACTTC CASSKQDPETQYF
. TRBJ2-7 . TRBV3-1/TRBV3-2 TGTGCCAGCAGCCCCGGACAGACTGACTCCTACGAGCAGTACTTC CASSPGQTDSYEQYF
. TRBJ1-2 . TRBV6-1 TGTGCCAGCAGTGATTTGTGGCAGGGCGAAGGCTACACCTTC CASSDLWQGEGYTF
. TRBJ1-5 . TRBV29-1 TGCAGCGTCCGTTTAAATAGCAATCAGCCCCAGCATTTT CSVRLNSNQPQHF
. TRBJ2-7 TRBD1 TRBV30 TGTGCCTGGCGGGACAGGAGAAGGGGAACCGAGCAGTACTTC CAWRDRRRGTEQYF
. TRBJ2-2 TRBD1 TRBV9 TGTGCCAGCAGCGTGACAGGGGAACCCAACACCGGGGAGCTGTTTTTT CASSVTGEPNTGELFF
. TRBJ2-7 TRBD1 TRBV4-2 TGTGCCAGCAGCCAAGCGATCGGGCAGGGGGCCTACGAGCAGTACTTC CASSQAIGQGAYEQYF
. TRBJ2-1 . TRBV18 TGTGCCAGCTCACCAGGACAGTACAATGAGCAGTTCTTC CASSPGQYNEQFF
. TRBJ2-3 TRBD2 TRBV19 TGTGCCAGTAGTTCCTTAGCGGGGGGGCGAGACGGAACCACGTCTAGCACAGATACGCAGTATTTT CASSSLAGGRDGTTSSTDTQYF
many TRBJ1-2 TRBD1 TRBV14 TGTGCCAGCAGCATCTCCGGGACAGGGAGAGGTGGCTACACCTTC CASSISGTGRGGYTF
. TRBJ2-2 TRBD2 TRBV2 TGTGCCAGCGGACGGCTAGCGGGGAACACCGGGGAGCTGTTTTTT CASGRLAGNTGELFF
few TRBJ2-2 . TRBV2 TGTGCCAGCAGTGAAGGGAGCACCGGGGAGCTGTTTTTT CASSEGSTGELFF
. TRBJ1-2 TRBD1 TRBV6-5 TGTGCCAGCAGTAGGGGGACAGGGCGGAATGGCTACACCTTC CASSRGTGRNGYTF
. TRBJ1-1 TRBD1 TRBV2 TGTGCCAGCACCCCTGACAGGGGAGAGACTGAAGCTTTCTTT CASTPDRGETEAFF
. TRBJ2-1 TRBD1 TRBV24-1 TGTGCCACCAGTGATTCAGCAGGGGGTTCCTACAATGAGCAGTTCTTC CATSDSAGGSYNEQFF
many TRBJ1-5 . TRBV27 TGTGCCAGCAGTTTAGGGGGAGGTAGCAATCAGCCCCAGCATTTT CASSLGGGSNQPQHF
. TRBJ1-6 . TRBV11-2 TGTGCCAGCAGCTTAGAACGGAGTGGTTCCTATAATTCACCCCTCCACTTT CASSLERSGSYNSPLHF
. TRBJ1-1 . TRBV29-1 TGCAGCGTTTCCCTAGTCCTAGGGGGCACTGAAGCTTTCTTT CSVSLVLGGTEAFF
. TRBJ1-2 . TRBV5-6 TGTGCCAGCAGCTTAAGAGGGACAAAGATGGGTGGCTACACCTTC CASSLRGTKMGGYTF